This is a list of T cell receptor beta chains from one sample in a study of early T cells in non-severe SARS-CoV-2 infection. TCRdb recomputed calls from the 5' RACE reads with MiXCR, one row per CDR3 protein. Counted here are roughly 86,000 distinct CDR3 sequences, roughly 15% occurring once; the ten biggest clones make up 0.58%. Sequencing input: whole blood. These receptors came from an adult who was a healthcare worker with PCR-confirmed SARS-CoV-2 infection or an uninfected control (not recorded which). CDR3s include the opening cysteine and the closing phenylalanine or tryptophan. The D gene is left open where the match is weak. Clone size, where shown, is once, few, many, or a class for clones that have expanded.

TGTGCCAGCAGTGAACAGGGGGGAGACAATCAGCCCCAGCATTTT CASSEQGGDNQPQHF TRBJ1-5 TRBD1 TRBV2 NA
TGTGCCAGCAGTCAAAGAACAGATACGCAGTATTTT CASSQRTDTQYF TRBJ2-3 NA TRBV7-2 NA
TGTGCCAGCAGCTTAGCGGGCGGGCTAGCGGGCCCCGGGGAGCTGTTTTTT CASSLAGGLAGPGELFF TRBJ2-2 TRBD2 TRBV7-8 NA
TGCAGTGCTCTGCTAGCGGGGGGGCCTCAGTTCTTC CSALLAGGPQFF TRBJ2-1 TRBD2 TRBV20-1 NA
TGTGCCAGCAGCTTAACTACGACAAACACCATATATTTT CASSLTTTNTIYF TRBJ1-3 NA TRBV7-3 NA
TGCGCCAGCAGCCAAGATTCGCGGGGGGATGTCGGGGAGCTGTTTTTT CASSQDSRGDVGELFF TRBJ2-2 TRBD2 TRBV4-1 NA
TGTGCCAGCAGTTTCGGCGGGCCTGTGTACAATGAGCAGTTCTTC CASSFGGPVYNEQFF TRBJ2-1 NA TRBV12-3/TRBV12-4 NA
TGTGCCAGCAGTCTCCATACCTCTGGGGCCAACGTCCTGACTTTC CASSLHTSGANVLTF TRBJ2-6 NA TRBV27 NA
TGTGCCAGTAGTACTCCCAAGTTCCGGGGGGGCTACAATGAGCAGTTCTTC CASSTPKFRGGYNEQFF TRBJ2-1 TRBD2 TRBV19 NA
TGTGCCAGCAGCCCGTGGGGACAGGGAACCGGGGAGCTGTTTTTT CASSPWGQGTGELFF TRBJ2-2 TRBD1 TRBV7-9 few
TGTGCCACCAACACTGAAGCTTTCTTT CATNTEAFF TRBJ1-1 NA TRBV12-3/TRBV12-4 NA
TGCAGTGTGTTGGGCCTAGCGGGGGACTTTGCCCACACAGATACGCAGTATTTT CSVLGLAGDFAHTDTQYF TRBJ2-3 TRBD2 TRBV20-1 few
TGCGCCAGCAGTGATTCCATCTGGGAGACCCAGTACTTC CASSDSIWETQYF TRBJ2-5 NA TRBV10-2 many
TGTGCCAGCAGCCGATCTCGCGGGGGTCCCAAACCACTAGGAGAGACCCAGTACTTC CASSRSRGGPKPLGETQYF TRBJ2-5 TRBD2 TRBV7-2 NA
TGTGCCAGCAGTTACACCGACACAGGGGGTTATGGCCAAGAGACCCAGTACTTC CASSYTDTGGYGQETQYF TRBJ2-5 TRBD1 TRBV6-5 NA
TGCAGTGCTAGAGATTTTGCGGGGTTCTACAATGAGCAGTTCTTC CSARDFAGFYNEQFF TRBJ2-1 NA TRBV20-1 NA
TGTGCCAGCAGCCCGAACATGATAAGAATACAGGGAAACATTCAGTACTTC CASSPNMIRIQGNIQYF TRBJ2-4 NA TRBV12-3/TRBV12-4 NA
TGTGCCAGCAGAAGTGGAGGTGTGAGTCCCGATACGCAGTATTTT CASRSGGVSPDTQYF TRBJ2-3 NA TRBV9 NA